Here is one T cell receptor beta chain with its context. Its target is unknown. This specimen includes other DNA sequences encoding the same CDR3. Using immunoSEQ multiplex PCR, the repertoire was profiled, and TCRdb retains in-frame clones only, with some absent. The sample comprises about 600,000 clones, approximately 97% of which are singletons, and about 0.06% rests with the top ten. The data were taken from a study of shared clonotypes between healthy human individuals. Study at large: The study used three CD4 naive, three CD4 memory, two CD8 naive and one CD8 memory plate per donor.

Negatively enriched CD4+ T cells were divided by CD45RA into naive and memory. Points from the study as a whole: Compared with clonotypes that all four donors shared, non-shared clonotypes had lower generation probabilities. Naive subsets usually exceeded memory subsets in estimated richness.

J lost 2 bases, V lost 6 bases, and 6 bases had no gene match. The CDR3 is 14 residues long. CDR1 and CDR2 (germline): SNHLY, FYNNEI. The chain recombines TRBV2 with TRBJ2-7; 8 nucleotides match TRBD1. The clonotype comes from a woman aged 25 to 39 in good health. Sequenced material: naive CD4+ T cells sorted from blood. Subset in this sample: CD45RA+ positively selected. DNA for the CDR3: TGTGCCAGCAGCGGACAGGGAGTTCCCTACGAGCAGTACTTC. This encodes CASSGQGVPYEQYF.